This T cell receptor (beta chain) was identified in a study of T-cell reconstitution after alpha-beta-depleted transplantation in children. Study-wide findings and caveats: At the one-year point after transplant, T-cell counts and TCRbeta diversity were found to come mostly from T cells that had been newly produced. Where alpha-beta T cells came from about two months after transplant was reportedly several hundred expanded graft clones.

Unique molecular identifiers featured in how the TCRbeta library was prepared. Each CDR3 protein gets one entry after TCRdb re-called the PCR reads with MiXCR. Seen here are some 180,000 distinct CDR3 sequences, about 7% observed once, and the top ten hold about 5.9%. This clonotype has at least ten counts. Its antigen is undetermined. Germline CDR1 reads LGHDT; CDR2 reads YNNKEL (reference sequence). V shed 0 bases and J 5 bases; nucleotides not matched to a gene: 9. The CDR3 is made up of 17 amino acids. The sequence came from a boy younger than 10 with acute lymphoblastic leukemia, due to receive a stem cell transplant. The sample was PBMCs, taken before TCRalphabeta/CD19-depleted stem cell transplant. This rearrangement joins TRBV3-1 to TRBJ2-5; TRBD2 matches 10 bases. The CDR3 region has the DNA TGTGCCAGCAGCCAAGATAGCGGGGGGTGGATTTGGGAGACCCAGTACTTC. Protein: CASSQDSGGWIWETQYF.